The sequence of this T cell receptor (beta chain) was determined in a study of blood T cell repertoires in COVID-19. Study at large: T cells, B-cell-depleted T cells, or PBMCs supplied cDNA or gDNA.

Here immunoSEQ multiplex PCR was the method, and the copy in TCRdb shows in-frame clones only, minus some. Among some 76,000 clones, approximately 80% were seen once, and the ten largest hold over 15%. The CDR3 extends over 14 amino acids. The V gene lost 3 bases and the J gene lost 2 bases, with 9 bases spanning the gap. From germline, CDR1 is SNHLY and CDR2 FYNNEI. The sequenced sample was peripheral blood. The sequence was collected from a woman aged 60-75 years with acute or convalescent COVID-19. The V and J genes are TRBV2 and TRBJ2-3; unclear D gene. The CDR3 bases are TGTGCCAGCAGTGAGGAGTTCGCCACAGATACGCAGTATTTT. The encoded protein is CASSEEFATDTQYF.